This is a list of T cell receptor beta chains from one sample in a study of Graves' ophthalmopathy and Graves' hyperthyroidism. From the multiplex PCR reads, TCRdb called clonotypes with MiXCR, one entry per CDR3 protein. The top ten hold 5.5% to 7% of the sample, which has roughly 400,000 distinct CDR3 sequences, approximately 15% seen once. Sequencing used peripheral blood. The receptors derive from a woman aged 18 to 35 with stable Graves' hyperthyroidism. CDR3s include the opening cysteine and the closing phenylalanine or tryptophan. The D gene is left open where the match is weak. The size entry is marked missing in some rows and otherwise reads once, few, many or a size class.

v_call,j_call,d_call,clone_size,cdr3_nt,cdr3_aa
TRBV3-1,TRBJ1-2,.,.,TGTGCCAGCAGCCAAGATCTTGGGGCTTTCTACTATGGCTACACCTTC,CASSQDLGAFYYGYTF
TRBV5-1,TRBJ2-2,TRBD1,many,TGCGCCAGCAGCCCACAGGGGGCTCCGAACACCGGGGAGCTGTTTTTT,CASSPQGAPNTGELFF
TRBV28,TRBJ2-7,TRBD2,many,TGTGCCAGCAGTCTTGTGATTTGGGGGGGACGGTACGAGCAGTACTTC,CASSLVIWGGRYEQYF
TRBV7-3,TRBJ1-1,.,many,TGTGCCAGCACCGAGGGCAGGGCGAACACTGAAGCTTTCTTT,CASTEGRANTEAFF
TRBV4-1,TRBJ2-3,TRBD2,.,TGCGCCAGCAGCCCCGCTAGCGGGGGTGTCACAGATACGCAGTATTTT,CASSPASGGVTDTQYF
TRBV19,TRBJ1-5,.,many,TGTGCCAGTAAAGTGGGGGGTGCCTTGAGTCAGCCCCAGCATTTT,CASKVGGALSQPQHF
TRBV3-1,TRBJ1-1,.,.,TGTGCCAGCAGCCCCGTAGGGAGGCCACCGAGCACTGAAGCTTTCTTT,CASSPVGRPPSTEAFF
TRBV11-2,TRBJ2-7,TRBD1,many,TGTGCCAGCAGCCCCCGGACAGGGTGGACCCCCTACGAGCAGTACTTC,CASSPRTGWTPYEQYF
TRBV6-2/TRBV6-3,TRBJ1-5,TRBD1,many,TGTGCCACCAGTCAAGGTCCGGGACAGAGTTATCAGCCCCAGCATTTT,CATSQGPGQSYQPQHF
TRBV6-1,TRBJ1-2,.,many,TGTGCCAGCAGTGAAGCGGAGGGGGGAGGCTACACCTTC,CASSEAEGGGYTF
TRBV12-5,TRBJ2-2,TRBD2,many,TGTGCTAGTGGTTTGGTCCTAGCGGACACCGGGGAGCTGTTTTTT,CASGLVLADTGELFF
TRBV6-5,TRBJ1-2,.,.,TGTGCCAGCAGTTACGGGGGAGGGCTTGTAGATGATGGCTACACCTTC,CASSYGGGLVDDGYTF
TRBV9,TRBJ2-3,.,many,TGTGCCAGCAGCGTAGACCCGAGGGGGGCAGGAGATACGCAGTATTTT,CASSVDPRGAGDTQYF
TRBV20-1,TRBJ1-2,.,.,TGCAGTGTTGGCCAACGTGGCTACACCTTC,CSVGQRGYTF
TRBV6-2/TRBV6-3,TRBJ1-1,.,many,TGTGCCAGCAGTTACCGGCAGGGTGACACTGAAGCTTTCTTT,CASSYRQGDTEAFF
TRBV6-1,TRBJ1-1,.,.,TGTGCCAGCAGCCTCACCTGGGGGGGTAACACTGAAGCTTTCTTT,CASSLTWGGNTEAFF
TRBV7-8,TRBJ1-2,.,.,TGTGCCAGCAGCTATCAGGATGGTGGCTACACCTTC,CASSYQDGGYTF
TRBV6-1,TRBJ2-7,.,many,TGTGCCAGCAGTGAGTACCTCGGCGAGCAGTACTTC,CASSEYLGEQYF
TRBV19,TRBJ1-2,.,many,TGTGCCAGTAGTATCGCCCCGAACTATGGCTACACCTTC,CASSIAPNYGYTF
TRBV7-2,TRBJ2-2,TRBD1,few,TGTGCCAGCAGCCCGGACAGGGGGTCGGTCGGGGAGCTGTTTTTT,CASSPDRGSVGELFF
TRBV7-9,TRBJ1-2,TRBD1,many,TGTGCCAGCAGCATCACAGGGGGAGCTCACTATGGCTACACCTTC,CASSITGGAHYGYTF
TRBV6-1,TRBJ1-1,.,many,TGTGCCAGCAGTGAATCGTTTGGCTTTCGAGCTTTCTTT,CASSESFGFRAFF
TRBV7-2,TRBJ1-1,.,many,TGTGCCAGCAGCATTCCAGGGTGGGGCACTGAAGCTTTCTTT,CASSIPGWGTEAFF
TRBV3-1,TRBJ1-5,.,.,TGTGCCAGCAGCCAAACAGGGACCACCCCAGCGGAGCCCCAGCATTTT,CASSQTGTTPAEPQHF
TRBV18,TRBJ2-5,TRBD2,.,TGTGCCAGCTCACCGGGACTAGCGGGGGCCCAACAAGAGACCCAGTACTTC,CASSPGLAGAQQETQYF
TRBV20-1,TRBJ2-5,.,many,TGCAGTGCTACCTCTCCGGGGGAGACCCAGTACTTC,CSATSPGETQYF
TRBV28,TRBJ1-5,.,many,TGTGCCAGCAGTCCGACGACAGGAAAAGGGAGCAATCAGCCCCAGCATTTT,CASSPTTGKGSNQPQHF
TRBV6-5,TRBJ2-7,.,many,TGTGCCAGCAGTTACTTCGTCGATGAGCAGTACTTC,CASSYFVDEQYF
TRBV12-3/TRBV12-4,TRBJ1-1,.,many,TGTGCCAGCAGTCCGTGGGCCCAGAACACTGAAGCTTTCTTT,CASSPWAQNTEAFF